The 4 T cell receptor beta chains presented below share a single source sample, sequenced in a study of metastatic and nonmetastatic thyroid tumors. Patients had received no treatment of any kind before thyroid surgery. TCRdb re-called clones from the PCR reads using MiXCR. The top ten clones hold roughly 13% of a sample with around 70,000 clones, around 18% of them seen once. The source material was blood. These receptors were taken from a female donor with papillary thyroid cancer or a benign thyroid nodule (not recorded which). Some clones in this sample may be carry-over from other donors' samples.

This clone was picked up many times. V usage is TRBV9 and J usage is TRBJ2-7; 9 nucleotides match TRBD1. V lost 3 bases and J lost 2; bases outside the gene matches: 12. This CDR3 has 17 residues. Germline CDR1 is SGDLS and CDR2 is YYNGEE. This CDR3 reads CASSAQGQGRGTYEQYF. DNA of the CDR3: TGTGCCAGCAGCGCTCAGGGACAGGGCAGAGGGACCTACGAGCAGTACTTC.

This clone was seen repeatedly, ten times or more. The CDR3 region is CASSLDSGRFSPLHF. Here the CDR3 DNA reads TGTGCCAGCAGTTTAGATTCGGGTCGCTTTTCACCCCTCCACTTT. The J gene is TRBJ1-6, the V gene TRBV12-3 or TRBV12-4; D uncertain. This CDR3 contains 15 residues. V shed 1 base and J shed 9 bases, with 13 bases lying between them.

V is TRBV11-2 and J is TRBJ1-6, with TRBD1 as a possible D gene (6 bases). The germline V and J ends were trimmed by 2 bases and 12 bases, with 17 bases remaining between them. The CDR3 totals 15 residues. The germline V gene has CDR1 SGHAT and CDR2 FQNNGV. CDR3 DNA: TGTGCCAGCAGCTTATCAGACTCAGGGGATATACCCCTCCACTTT. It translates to CASSLSDSGDIPLHF. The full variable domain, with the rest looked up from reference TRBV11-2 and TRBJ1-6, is EAGVAQSPRYKIIEKRQSVAFWCNPISGHATLYWYQQILGQGPKLLIQFQNNGVVDDSQLPKDRFSAERLKGVDSTLKIQPAKLEDSAVYLCASSLSDSGDIPLHFGNGTRLTVT.

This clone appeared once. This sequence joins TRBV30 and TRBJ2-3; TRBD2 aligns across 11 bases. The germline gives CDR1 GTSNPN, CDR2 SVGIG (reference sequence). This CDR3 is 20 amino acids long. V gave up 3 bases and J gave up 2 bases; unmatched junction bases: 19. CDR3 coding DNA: TGTGCCTGGAGGCCTCGCCTCCTAGCGGGAGGCCCCGACCACACAGATACGCAGTATTTT. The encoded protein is CAWRPRLLAGGPDHTDTQYF.